This T cell receptor (beta chain) was retrieved from a study of T cell responses to AZD1222 COVID-19 vaccine. Study-wide results and caveats: Spike-specific TCR breadth and depth were elevated following two AZD1222 doses. Possibly, clonal diversity was underestimated; donors were largely white British and included more females.

Worth noting for this clone: Its antigen is unidentified.

Some clones are missing from TCRdb's copy, which holds only in-frame ones; the method was immunoSEQ multiplex PCR. In the table there are roughly 140,000 clones, over 70% of which are singletons. Second-dose timings of about 4 or about 12 weeks were pooled. V shed 5 bases and J shed 0 bases, with 8 bases lying between them. There are 14 residues in the CDR3. Per germline, CDR1 MNHEY and CDR2 SMNVEV (reference sequence). The chain combines TRBV27 with TRBJ2-4; D is undetermined. This clonotype was obtained from an adult who received the AZD1222 COVID-19 vaccine. The source was peripheral blood, collected 28 days after the second AZD1222 dose. As DNA, the CDR3 is TGTGCCAGCAGTCCCTTTAAAGCCAAAAACATTCAGTACTTC. Protein product: CASSPFKAKNIQYF.